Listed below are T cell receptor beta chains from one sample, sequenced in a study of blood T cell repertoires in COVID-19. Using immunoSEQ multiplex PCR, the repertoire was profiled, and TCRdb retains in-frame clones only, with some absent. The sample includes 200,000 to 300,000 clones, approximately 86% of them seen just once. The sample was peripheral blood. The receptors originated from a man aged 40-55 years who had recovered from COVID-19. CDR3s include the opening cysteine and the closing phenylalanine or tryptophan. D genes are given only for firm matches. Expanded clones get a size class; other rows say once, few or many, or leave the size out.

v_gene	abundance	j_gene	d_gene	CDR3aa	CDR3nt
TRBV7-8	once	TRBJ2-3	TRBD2	CASSSALAGKADTQYF	TGTGCCAGCAGCTCCGCACTAGCGGGAAAAGCAGATACGCAGTATTTT
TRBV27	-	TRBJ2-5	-	CASSLRGLETQYF	TGTGCCAGCAGTTTACGGGGTTTGGAGACCCAGTACTTC
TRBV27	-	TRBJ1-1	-	CASSLISRGNTEAFF	TGTGCCAGCAGTTTGATCTCCAGAGGGAACACTGAAGCTTTCTTT
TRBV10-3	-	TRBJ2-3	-	CAISSETADTQYF	TGTGCCATCAGTAGCGAAACGGCAGATACGCAGTATTTT
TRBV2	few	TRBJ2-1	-	CASSERGLMLFRSYNEQFF	TGTGCCAGCAGTGAACGGGGACTCATGCTATTTAGGTCCTACAATGAGCAGTTCTTC
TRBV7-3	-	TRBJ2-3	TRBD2	CASSLMTSRGTGDTQYF	TGTGCCAGCAGCTTAATGACTAGCCGGGGCACCGGGGATACGCAGTATTTT
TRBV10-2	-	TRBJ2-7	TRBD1	CASRATGTSYEQYF	TGCGCCAGCAGAGCGACAGGGACCTCCTACGAGCAGTACTTC
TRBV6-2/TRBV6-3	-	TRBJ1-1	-	CASSYRGGEAFF	TGTGCCAGCAGTTACAGGGGTGGTGAAGCTTTCTTT
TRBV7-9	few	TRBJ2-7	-	CASSLAGGTASGEQYF	TGTGCCAGCAGCTTAGCGGGCGGGACTGCGAGCGGCGAGCAGTACTTC
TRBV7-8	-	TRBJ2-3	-	CASSLARGSLSTDTQYF	TGTGCCAGCAGCTTAGCGAGGGGGAGCCTTAGCACAGATACGCAGTATTTT
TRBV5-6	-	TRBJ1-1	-	CASSLIPSGFTEAFF	TGTGCCAGCAGCTTGATCCCTTCAGGGTTCACTGAAGCTTTCTTT
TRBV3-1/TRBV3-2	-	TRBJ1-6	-	CASSQDGVGRSPLHF	TGTGCCAGCAGCCAAGACGGGGTAGGAAGGTCACCCCTCCACTTT
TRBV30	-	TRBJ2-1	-	CAWNTGDSYNEQFF	TGTGCCTGGAACACGGGAGACTCCTACAATGAGCAGTTCTTC
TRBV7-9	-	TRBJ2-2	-	CASSSLIGELFF	TGTGCCAGCAGCTCACTAATCGGGGAGCTGTTTTTT
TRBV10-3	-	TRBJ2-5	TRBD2	CAISSPSANLAGGSGETQYF	TGTGCCATCAGTTCACCCTCCGCGAACCTAGCGGGGGGATCAGGAGAGACCCAGTACTTC
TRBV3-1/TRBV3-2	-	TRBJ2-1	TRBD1	CASSLGQVSNEQFF	TGTGCCAGCAGCCTGGGACAGGTTAGCAATGAGCAGTTCTTC
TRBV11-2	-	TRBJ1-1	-	CASVSRLNTEAFF	TGTGCCAGCGTCTCTCGGTTGAACACTGAAGCTTTCTTT
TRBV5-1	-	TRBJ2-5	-	CASSLVRFAVGETQYF	TGCGCCAGCAGCTTGGTTAGGTTCGCGGTTGGGGAGACCCAGTACTTC
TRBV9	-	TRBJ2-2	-	CASSRAVTGELFF	TGTGCCAGCTCCAGGGCGGTCACCGGGGAGCTGTTTTTT